In its sample, the clone carrying this TCR beta chain was seen once. RNA transcripts served as the template for amplifying TCR beta CDR3 regions. Primed by the HTBI set, a first-round RT-PCR was run on the TCR CDR3. TCRdb passed the multiplex PCR reads through MiXCR, listing each CDR3 protein once. The sample yields about 640,000 distinct CDR3 sequences, less than 25% seen once. Criteria for exclusion of patients were uncontrolled infection, other autoimmune disease, pregnancy or lactation. Fresh peripheral blood, about 9.6 ml, yielded the PBMCs. Trimming took 4 bases from V and 3 from J, leaving 10 bases between them. The CDR3 contains 14 residues. This record belongs to a study of T cells in Graves' hyperthyroidism and ophthalmopathy.

The TCR comes from a man aged 25 to 40 with Graves' ophthalmopathy. Sequencing was done on a sample of blood. V gene TRBV12-3 or TRBV12-4 combines with J gene TRBJ1-5; weak D call: TRBD1 (6 bases). The CDR3 sequence is CASSYGGANQPQHF. DNA of the CDR3: TGTGCCAGCAGTTACGGGGGGGCCAATCAGCCCCAGCATTTT.